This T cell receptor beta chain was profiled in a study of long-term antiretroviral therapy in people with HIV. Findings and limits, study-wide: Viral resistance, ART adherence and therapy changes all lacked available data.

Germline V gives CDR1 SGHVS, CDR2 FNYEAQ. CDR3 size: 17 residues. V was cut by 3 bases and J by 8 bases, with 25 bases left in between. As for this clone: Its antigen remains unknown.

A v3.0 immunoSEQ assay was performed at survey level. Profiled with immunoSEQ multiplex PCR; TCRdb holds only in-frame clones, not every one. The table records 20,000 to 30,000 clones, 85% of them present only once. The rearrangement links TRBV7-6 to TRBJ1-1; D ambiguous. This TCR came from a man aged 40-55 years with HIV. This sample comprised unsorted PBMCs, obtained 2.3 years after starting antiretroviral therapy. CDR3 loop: CASSLTSELAFSREAFF. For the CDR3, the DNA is TGTGCCAGCAGCTTGACATCAGAACTGGCCTTTTCCAGGGAAGCTTTCTTT.